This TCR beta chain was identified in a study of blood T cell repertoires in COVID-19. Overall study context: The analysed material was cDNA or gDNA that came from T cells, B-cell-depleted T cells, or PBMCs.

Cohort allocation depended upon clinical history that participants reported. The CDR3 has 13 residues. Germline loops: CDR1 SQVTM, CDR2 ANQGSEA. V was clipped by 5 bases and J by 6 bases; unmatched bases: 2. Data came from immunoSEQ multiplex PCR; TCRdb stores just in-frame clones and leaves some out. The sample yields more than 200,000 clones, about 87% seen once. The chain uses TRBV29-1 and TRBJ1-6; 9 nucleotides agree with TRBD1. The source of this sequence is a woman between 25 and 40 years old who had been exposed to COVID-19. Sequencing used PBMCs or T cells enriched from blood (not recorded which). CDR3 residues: CSVRTGVNSPLHF. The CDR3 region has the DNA TGCAGCGTTCGGACAGGGGTTAATTCACCCCTCCACTTT.